This T cell receptor (beta chain) was recovered during a study of T cell changes during pregnancy in multiple sclerosis. V was trimmed by 1 base and J by 2 bases, leaving 7 bases between them. CDR3 length: 14 residues. Germline CDR1 is SGHVS and CDR2 is FNYEAQ. The method was immunoSEQ multiplex PCR; TCRdb's version includes in-frame clones alone and lacks a portion of them. This sample has more than 40,000 clones, with about nine tenths found just once. The chain joins TRBV7-6 to TRBJ2-3, with D maybe TRBD1 (5 bases). The sample here was CD8+ T cells from peripheral blood mononuclear cells, taken after pregnancy. This clonotype was obtained from a female donor with multiple sclerosis, enrolled in a pregnancy study. The DNA for the CDR3 is TGTGCCAGCAGCTTAGAGACAGACACAGATACGCAGTATTTT. Its translation is CASSLETDTDTQYF.